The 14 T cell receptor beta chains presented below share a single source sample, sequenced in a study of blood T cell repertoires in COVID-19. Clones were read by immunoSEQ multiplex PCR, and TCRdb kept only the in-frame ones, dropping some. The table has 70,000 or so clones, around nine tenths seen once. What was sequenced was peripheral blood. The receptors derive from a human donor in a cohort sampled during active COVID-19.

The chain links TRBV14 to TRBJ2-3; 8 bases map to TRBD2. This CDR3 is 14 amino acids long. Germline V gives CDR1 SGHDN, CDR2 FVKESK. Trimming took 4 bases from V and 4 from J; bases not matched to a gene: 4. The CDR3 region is CASSPGLASDTQYF. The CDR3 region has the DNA TGTGCCAGCAGCCCCGGACTAGCTTCAGATACGCAGTATTTT.

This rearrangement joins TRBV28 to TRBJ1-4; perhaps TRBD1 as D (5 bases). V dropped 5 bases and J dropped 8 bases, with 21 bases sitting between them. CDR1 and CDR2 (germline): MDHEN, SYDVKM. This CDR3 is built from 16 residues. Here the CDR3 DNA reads TGTGCCAGCAGTGAAGCCGGGGGGATAGGAGGGGAAAAACTGTTTTTT. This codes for CASSEAGGIGGEKLFF.

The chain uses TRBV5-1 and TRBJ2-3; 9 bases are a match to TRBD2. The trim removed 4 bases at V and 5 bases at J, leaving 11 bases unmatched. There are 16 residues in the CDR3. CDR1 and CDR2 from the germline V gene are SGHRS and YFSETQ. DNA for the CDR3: TGCGCCAGCAGCCCCCTGAGCGGGAGGTTAGGAGATACGCAGTATTTT. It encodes CASSPLSGRLGDTQYF.

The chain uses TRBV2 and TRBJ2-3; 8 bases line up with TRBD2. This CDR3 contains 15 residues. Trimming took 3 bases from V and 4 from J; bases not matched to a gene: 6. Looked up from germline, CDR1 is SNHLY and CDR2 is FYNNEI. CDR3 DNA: TGTGCCAGCAGTGATAGCGGGAATAGCGCAGATACGCAGTATTTT. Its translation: CASSDSGNSADTQYF.

The CDR3 here is CASSKHRGSQETQYF. The DNA for the CDR3 is TGTGCCAGCAGTAAACACCGGGGATCCCAAGAGACCCAGTACTTC. The gene calls are TRBV6-2 or TRBV6-3 and TRBJ2-5; D possibly corresponds to TRBD2 (5 bases). Germline assignment: CDR1 MNHEY and CDR2 SVGEGT. This CDR3 is built from 15 residues. The ends were cut back, 5 bases at V and 1 base at J, with 14 bases in the middle.

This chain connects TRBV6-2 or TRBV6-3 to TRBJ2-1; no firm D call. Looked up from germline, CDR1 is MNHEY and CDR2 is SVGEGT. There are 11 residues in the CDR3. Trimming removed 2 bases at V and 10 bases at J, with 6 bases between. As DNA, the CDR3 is TGTGCCAGCAGTTACGCGAGCGAGCAGTTCTTC. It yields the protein CASSYASEQFF.

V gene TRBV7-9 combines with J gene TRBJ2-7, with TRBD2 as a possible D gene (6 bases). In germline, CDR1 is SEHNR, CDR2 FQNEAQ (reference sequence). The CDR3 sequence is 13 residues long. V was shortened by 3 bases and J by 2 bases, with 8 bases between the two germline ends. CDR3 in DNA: TGTGCCAGCAGCTTTGGAGGGGCCTACGAGCAGTACGTC. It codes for CASSFGGAYEQYV.

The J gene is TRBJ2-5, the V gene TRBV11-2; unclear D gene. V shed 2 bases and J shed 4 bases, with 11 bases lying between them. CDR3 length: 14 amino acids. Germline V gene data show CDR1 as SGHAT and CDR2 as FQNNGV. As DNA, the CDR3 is TGTGCCAGCAGCTTAACGGGTCGCGGAGAGACCCAGTACTTC. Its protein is CASSLTGRGETQYF.

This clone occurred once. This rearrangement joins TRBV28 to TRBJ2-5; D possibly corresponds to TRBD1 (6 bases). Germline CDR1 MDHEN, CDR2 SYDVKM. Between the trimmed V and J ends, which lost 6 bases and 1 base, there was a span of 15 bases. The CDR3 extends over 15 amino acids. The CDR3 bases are TGTGCCAGCAGCCCACCGGGACAACCCCAAGAGACCCAGTACTTC. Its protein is CASSPPGQPQETQYF.

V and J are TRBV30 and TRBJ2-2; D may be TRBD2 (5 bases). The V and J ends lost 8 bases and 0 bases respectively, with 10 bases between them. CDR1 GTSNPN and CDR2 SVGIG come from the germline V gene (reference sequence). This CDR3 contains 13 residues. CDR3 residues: CARGQTNTGELFF. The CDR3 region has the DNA TGTGCCAGAGGGCAGACGAACACCGGGGAGCTGTTTTTT.

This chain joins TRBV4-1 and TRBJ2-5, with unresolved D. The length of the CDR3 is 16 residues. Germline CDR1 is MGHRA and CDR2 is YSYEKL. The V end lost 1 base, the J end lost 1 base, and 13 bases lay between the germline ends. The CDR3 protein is CASSQALSVLQETQYF. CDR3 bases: TGCGCCAGCAGCCAAGCCCTCAGCGTGCTCCAAGAGACCCAGTACTTC.

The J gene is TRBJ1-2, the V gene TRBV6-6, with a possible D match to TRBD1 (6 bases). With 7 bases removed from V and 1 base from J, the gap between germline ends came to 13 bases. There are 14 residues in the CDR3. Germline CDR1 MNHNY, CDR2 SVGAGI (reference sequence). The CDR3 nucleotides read TGTGCCAGCACCCCTGGGGGCAATAACTATGGCTACACCTTC. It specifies CASTPGGNNYGYTF.

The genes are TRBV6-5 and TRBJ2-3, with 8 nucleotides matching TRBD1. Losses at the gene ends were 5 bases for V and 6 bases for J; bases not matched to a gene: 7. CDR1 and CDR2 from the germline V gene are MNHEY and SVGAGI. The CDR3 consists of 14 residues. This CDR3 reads CASSSAGGVDTQYF. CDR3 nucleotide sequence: TGTGCCAGCAGTAGCGCAGGGGGCGTCGATACGCAGTATTTT.

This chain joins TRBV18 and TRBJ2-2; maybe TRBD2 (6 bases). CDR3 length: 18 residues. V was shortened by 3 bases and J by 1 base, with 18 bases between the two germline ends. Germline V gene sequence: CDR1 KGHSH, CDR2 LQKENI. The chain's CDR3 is CASSPRGTDVWNTGELFF. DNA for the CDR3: TGTGCCAGCTCACCGCGCGGGACTGACGTCTGGAACACCGGGGAGCTGTTTTTT.